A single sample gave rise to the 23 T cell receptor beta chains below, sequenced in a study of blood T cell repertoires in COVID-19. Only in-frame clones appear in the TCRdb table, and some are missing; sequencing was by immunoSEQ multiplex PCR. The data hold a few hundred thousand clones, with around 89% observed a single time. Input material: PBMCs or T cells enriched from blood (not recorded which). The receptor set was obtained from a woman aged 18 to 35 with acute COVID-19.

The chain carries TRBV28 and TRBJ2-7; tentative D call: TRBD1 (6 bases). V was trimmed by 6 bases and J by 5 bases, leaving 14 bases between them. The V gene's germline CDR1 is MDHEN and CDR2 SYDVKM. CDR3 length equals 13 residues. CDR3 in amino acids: CASRFHRAHEQYF. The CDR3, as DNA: TGTGCCAGCAGATTTCACAGGGCCCACGAGCAGTACTTC.

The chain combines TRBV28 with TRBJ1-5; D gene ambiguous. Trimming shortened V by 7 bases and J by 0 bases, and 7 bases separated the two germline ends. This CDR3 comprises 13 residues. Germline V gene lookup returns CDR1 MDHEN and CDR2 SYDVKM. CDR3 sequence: CASISYSNQPQHF. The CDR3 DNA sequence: TGTGCCAGCATTTCTTATAGCAATCAGCCCCAGCATTTT.

CDR3: CASSPQGGIQFF. Written as DNA, the CDR3 is TGTGCCAGCAGCCCCCAGGGAGGGATACAGTTCTTC. V usage is TRBV7-2 and J usage is TRBJ2-1; 7 bases match TRBD2. Germline trimming cut 5 bases from V and 13 bases from J; bases unmatched to any gene: 8. Germline CDR1 is SGHTA and CDR2 is FQGNSA. The CDR3 covers 12 residues. The variable domain in full, with the rest retrieved from reference TRBV7-2 and TRBJ2-1, is GAGVSQSPSNKVTEKGKDVELRCDPISGHTALYWYRQSLGQGLEFLIYFQGNSAPDKSGLPSDRFSAERTGGSVSTLTIQRTQQEDSAVYLCASSPQGGIQFFGPGTRLTVL.

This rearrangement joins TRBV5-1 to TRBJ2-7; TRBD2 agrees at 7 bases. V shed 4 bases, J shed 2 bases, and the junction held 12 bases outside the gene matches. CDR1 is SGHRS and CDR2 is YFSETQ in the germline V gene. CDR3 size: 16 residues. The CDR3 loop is CASSPGLADPTYEQYF. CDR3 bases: TGCGCCAGCAGCCCGGGGCTAGCGGACCCAACCTACGAGCAGTACTTC.

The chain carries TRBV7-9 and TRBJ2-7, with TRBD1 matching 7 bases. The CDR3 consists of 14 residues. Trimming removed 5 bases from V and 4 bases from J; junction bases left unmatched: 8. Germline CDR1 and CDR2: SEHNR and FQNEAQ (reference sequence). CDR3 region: CASSHRDRVYEQYF. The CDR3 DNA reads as TGTGCCAGCAGCCACCGGGACAGAGTGTACGAGCAGTACTTC.

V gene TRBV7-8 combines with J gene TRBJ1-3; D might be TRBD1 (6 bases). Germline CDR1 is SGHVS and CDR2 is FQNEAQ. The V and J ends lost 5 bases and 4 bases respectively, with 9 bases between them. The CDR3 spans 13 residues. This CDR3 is CASSRGPGNTIYF. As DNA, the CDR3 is TGTGCCAGCAGCCGGGGGCCGGGAAACACCATATATTTT.

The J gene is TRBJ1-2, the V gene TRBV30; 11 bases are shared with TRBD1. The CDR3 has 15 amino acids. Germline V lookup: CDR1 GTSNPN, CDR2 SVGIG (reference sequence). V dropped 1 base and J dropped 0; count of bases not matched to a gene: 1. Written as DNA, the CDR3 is TGTGCCTGGAGTGGGACAGGGGGCCCTAACTATGGCTACACCTTC. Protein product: CAWSGTGGPNYGYTF.

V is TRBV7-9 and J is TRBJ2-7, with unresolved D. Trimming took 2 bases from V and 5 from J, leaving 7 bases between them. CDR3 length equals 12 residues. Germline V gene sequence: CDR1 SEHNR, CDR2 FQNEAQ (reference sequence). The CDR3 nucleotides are TGTGCCAGCAGCTTATCACTCAACGAGCAGTACTTC. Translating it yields CASSLSLNEQYF.

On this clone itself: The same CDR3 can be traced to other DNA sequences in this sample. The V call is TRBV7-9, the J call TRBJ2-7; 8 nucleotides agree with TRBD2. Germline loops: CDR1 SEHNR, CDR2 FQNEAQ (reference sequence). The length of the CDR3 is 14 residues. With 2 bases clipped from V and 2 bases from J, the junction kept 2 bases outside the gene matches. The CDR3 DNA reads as TGTGCCAGCAGCTTAAGCGGGAGACCCTACGAGCAGTACTTC. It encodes CASSLSGRPYEQYF. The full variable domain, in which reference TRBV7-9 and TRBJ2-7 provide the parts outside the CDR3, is DTGVSQNPRHKITKRGQNVTFRCDPISEHNRLYWYRQTLGQGPEFLTYFQNEAQLEKSRLLSDRFSAERPKGSFSTLEIQRTEQGDSAMYLCASSLSGRPYEQYFGPGTRLTVT.

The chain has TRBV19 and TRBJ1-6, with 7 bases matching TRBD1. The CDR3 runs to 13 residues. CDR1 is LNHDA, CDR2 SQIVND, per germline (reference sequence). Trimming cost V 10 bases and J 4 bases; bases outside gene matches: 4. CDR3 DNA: TGTGCCACCACGGGACAGTATAATTCACCCCTCCACTTT. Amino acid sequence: CATTGQYNSPLHF.

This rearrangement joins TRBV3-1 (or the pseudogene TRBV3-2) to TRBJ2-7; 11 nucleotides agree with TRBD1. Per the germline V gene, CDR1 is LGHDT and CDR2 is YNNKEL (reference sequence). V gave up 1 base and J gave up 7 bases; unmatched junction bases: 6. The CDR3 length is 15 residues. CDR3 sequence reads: CASSQVSGTGGEQYF. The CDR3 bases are TGTGCCAGCAGCCAAGTTTCTGGGACAGGGGGGGAGCAGTACTTC.

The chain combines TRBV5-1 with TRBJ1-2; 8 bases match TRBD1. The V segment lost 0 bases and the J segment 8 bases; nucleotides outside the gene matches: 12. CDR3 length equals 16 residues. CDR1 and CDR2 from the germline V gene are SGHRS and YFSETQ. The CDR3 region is CASSLAPQGGLGGYTF. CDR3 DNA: TGCGCCAGCAGCTTGGCCCCACAGGGGGGCTTAGGGGGCTACACCTTC.

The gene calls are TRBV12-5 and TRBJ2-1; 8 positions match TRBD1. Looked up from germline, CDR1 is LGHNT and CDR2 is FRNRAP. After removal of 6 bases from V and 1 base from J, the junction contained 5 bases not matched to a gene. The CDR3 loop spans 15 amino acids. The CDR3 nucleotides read TGTGCTAGTGGCTCCGGACAGGGATCCTACAATGAGCAGTTCTTC. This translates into CASGSGQGSYNEQFF.

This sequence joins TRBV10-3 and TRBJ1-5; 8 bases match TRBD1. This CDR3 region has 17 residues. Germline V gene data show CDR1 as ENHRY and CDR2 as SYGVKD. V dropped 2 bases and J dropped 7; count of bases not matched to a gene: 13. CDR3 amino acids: CAISEDRGARGDQPQHF. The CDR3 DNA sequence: TGTGCCATCAGTGAGGACAGGGGCGCCCGGGGAGACCAGCCCCAGCATTTT.

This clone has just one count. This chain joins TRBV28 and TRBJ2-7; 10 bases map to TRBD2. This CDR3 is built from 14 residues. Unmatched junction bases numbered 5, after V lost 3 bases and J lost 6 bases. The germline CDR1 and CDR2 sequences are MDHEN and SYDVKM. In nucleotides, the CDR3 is TGTGCCAGCAGTTTTCTAGCGGGAGTAGGCGAGCAGTACTTC. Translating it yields CASSFLAGVGEQYF.

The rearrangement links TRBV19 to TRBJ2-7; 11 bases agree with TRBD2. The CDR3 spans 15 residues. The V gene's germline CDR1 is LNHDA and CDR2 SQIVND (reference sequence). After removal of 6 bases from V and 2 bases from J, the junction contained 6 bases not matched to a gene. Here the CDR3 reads CASSILAGGAYEQYF. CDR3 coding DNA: TGTGCCAGTAGCATTCTAGCGGGAGGCGCCTACGAGCAGTACTTC.

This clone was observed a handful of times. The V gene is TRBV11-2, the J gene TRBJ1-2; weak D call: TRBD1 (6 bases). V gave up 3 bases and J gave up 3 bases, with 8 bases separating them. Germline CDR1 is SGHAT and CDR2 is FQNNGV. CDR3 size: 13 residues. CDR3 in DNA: TGTGCCAGCAGCTTGGACAGAGACTATGGCTACACCTTC. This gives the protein CASSLDRDYGYTF.

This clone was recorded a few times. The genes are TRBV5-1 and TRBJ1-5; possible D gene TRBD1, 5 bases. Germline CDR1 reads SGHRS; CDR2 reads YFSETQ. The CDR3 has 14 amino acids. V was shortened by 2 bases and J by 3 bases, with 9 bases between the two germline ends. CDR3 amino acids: CASSLLGPNQPQHF. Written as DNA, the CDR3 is TGCGCCAGCAGCTTACTGGGGCCCAATCAGCCCCAGCATTTT.

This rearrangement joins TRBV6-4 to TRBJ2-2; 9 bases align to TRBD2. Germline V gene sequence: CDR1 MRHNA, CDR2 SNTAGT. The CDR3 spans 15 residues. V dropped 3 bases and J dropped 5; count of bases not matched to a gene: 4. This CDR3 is CASSELSGSTGELFF. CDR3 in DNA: TGTGCCAGCAGTGAGCTTAGCGGGAGTACCGGGGAGCTGTTTTTT.

The CDR3 region has the DNA TGTGCCAGCAGCTCCAGGACTAGCGGCCAGACTGATCAAGAGACCCAGTACTTC. Translated: CASSSRTSGQTDQETQYF. The chain joins TRBV5-8 to TRBJ2-5, with 10 bases identical to TRBD2. Germline-derived CDR1 and CDR2 are SGHTS and YDEGEE. The V gene end was trimmed by 3 bases and the J gene end by 2 bases; junction bases not matched to a gene: 13. The CDR3 totals 18 residues.

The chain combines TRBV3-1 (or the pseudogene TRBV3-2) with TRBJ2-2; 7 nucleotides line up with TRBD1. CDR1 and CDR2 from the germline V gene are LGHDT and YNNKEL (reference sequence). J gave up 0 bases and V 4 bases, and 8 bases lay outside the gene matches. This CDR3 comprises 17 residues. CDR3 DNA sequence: TGTGCCAGCAGCCTCCGGGACAGTGCCGCGAACACCGGGGAGCTGTTTTTT. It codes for CASSLRDSAANTGELFF.

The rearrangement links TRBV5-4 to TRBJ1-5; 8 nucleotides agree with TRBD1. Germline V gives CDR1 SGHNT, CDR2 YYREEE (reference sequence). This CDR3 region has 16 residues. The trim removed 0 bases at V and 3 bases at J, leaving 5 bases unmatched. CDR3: CASSLGGTGVNQPQHF. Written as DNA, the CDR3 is TGTGCCAGCAGCTTGGGAGGGACAGGAGTCAATCAGCCCCAGCATTTT. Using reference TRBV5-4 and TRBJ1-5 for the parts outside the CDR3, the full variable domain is ETGVTQSPTHLIKTRGQQVTLRCSSQSGHNTVSWYQQALGQGPQFIFQYYREEENGRGNFPPRFSGLQFPNYSSELNVNALELDDSALYLCASSLGGTGVNQPQHFGDGTRLSIL.

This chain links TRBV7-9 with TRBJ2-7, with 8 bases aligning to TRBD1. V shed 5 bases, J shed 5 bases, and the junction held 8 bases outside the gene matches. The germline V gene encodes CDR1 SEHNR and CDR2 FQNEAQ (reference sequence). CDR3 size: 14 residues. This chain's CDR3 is CASSIDRGRNEQYF. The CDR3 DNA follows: TGTGCCAGCAGCATCGACAGGGGAAGAAACGAGCAGTACTTC. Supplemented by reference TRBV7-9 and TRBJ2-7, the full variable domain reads DTGVSQNPRHKITKRGQNVTFRCDPISEHNRLYWYRQTLGQGPEFLTYFQNEAQLEKSRLLSDRFSAERPKGSFSTLEIQRTEQGDSAMYLCASSIDRGRNEQYFGPGTRLTVT.